The 30 T cell receptor beta chains presented below share a single source sample, sequenced in a study of identical twins. In TCRdb, the 5' RACE reads were re-called with MiXCR into one record per CDR3 protein. Of about 340,000 distinct CDR3 sequences listed, 9% to 15% are singletons. Another study also made use of these data, one on yellow fever vaccine responses in identical twins.

Sequenced input: CD8+ T cells sorted from blood. The receptors shown here come from a young woman in good health.

In nucleotides, the CDR3 is TGTGCCAGCATCGAGAGCTCCTACGAGCAGTACTTC. Translating it yields CASIESSYEQYF. This sequence joins TRBV2 and TRBJ2-7; no clear D gene. The V end lost 7 bases, the J end lost 0 bases, and 7 bases lay between the germline ends. Germline CDR1 and CDR2: SNHLY and FYNNEI. There are 12 residues in the CDR3.

The chain carries TRBV5-1 and TRBJ1-1; no clear D. The CDR3 is made up of 13 amino acids. Germline V lookup: CDR1 SGHRS, CDR2 YFSETQ. V was clipped by 7 bases and J by 2 bases, with 12 bases between them. The CDR3 is CASGPRYNTEAFF. In DNA, the CDR3 is TGCGCCAGCGGCCCCAGGTACAACACTGAAGCTTTCTTT.

The sample holds many counts of this clonotype. The rearrangement links TRBV5-5 to TRBJ1-1, with D unclear. V was clipped by 2 bases and J by 0 bases, with 11 bases between them. CDR3 length equals 15 residues. CDR1 and CDR2 from the germline V gene are SGHKS and YYEKEE (reference sequence). CDR3 coding DNA: TGTGCCAGCAGCTTCCTGGCGGGAGTGAACACTGAAGCTTTCTTT. It specifies CASSFLAGVNTEAFF.

This clonotype was seen repeatedly, ten times or more. The chain joins TRBV4-1 to TRBJ2-2; no reliable D call. V gave up 1 base and J gave up 4 bases, with 4 bases separating them. The CDR3 totals 13 residues. Germline CDR1 reads MGHRA; CDR2 reads YSYEKL. CDR3 sequence: CASSQGRTGELFF. The CDR3 region has the DNA TGCGCCAGCAGCCAAGGGCGCACCGGGGAGCTGTTTTTT.

This clonotype appeared a few times. The rearrangement links TRBV12-3 or TRBV12-4 to TRBJ2-1, with TRBD1 matching 8 bases. The length of the CDR3 is 13 residues. The trim removed 6 bases at V and 8 bases at J, leaving 6 bases unmatched. The CDR3, as DNA: TGTGCCAGCAGCCCGGACAGGGCGGATGAGCAGTTCTTC. It yields the protein CASSPDRADEQFF.

The chain combines TRBV12-3 or TRBV12-4 with TRBJ2-1; 9 bases match TRBD2. Trimming at V came to 6 bases and at J to 5 bases, leaving 5 bases not matched to a gene. The CDR3 extends over 14 amino acids. The CDR3 nucleotides are TGTGCCAGCAGAAGCGGGGGGCCTAACAATGAGCAGTTCTTC. It codes for CASRSGGPNNEQFF.

This clonotype was seen a few times. This chain connects TRBV4-1 to TRBJ2-1, with D possibly TRBD2 on 6 matching bases. Germline V gene lookup returns CDR1 MGHRA and CDR2 YSYEKL. The V and J ends lost 1 base and 3 bases respectively, with 10 bases between them. The CDR3 loop spans 15 amino acids. CDR3 DNA: TGCGCCAGCAGCCAAGGGCTAGCGAACTACAATGAGCAGTTCTTC. Amino acids: CASSQGLANYNEQFF.

The chain is built from TRBV9 and TRBJ1-2; 9 positions agree with TRBD1. Germline CDR1 SGDLS, CDR2 YYNGEE. This CDR3 has 15 residues. V was clipped by 3 bases and J by 2 bases; unmatched bases: 5. The CDR3 protein is CASSAKDRGNYGYTF. The CDR3 DNA reads as TGTGCCAGCAGCGCCAAGGACAGGGGCAACTATGGCTACACCTTC.

This clonotype showed up just a few times. This rearrangement joins TRBV6-1 to TRBJ2-1; 9 positions match TRBD2. Unmatched junction bases numbered 7, after V lost 5 bases and J lost 2 bases. The CDR3 spans 16 residues. Germline V CDR1 and CDR2: MNHNS, SASEGT. The CDR3 protein is CASSLAGPSTYNEQFF. The CDR3 DNA follows: TGTGCCAGCAGTCTAGCGGGACCTTCTACCTACAATGAGCAGTTCTTC.

The rearrangement links TRBV7-9 to TRBJ2-7, with 8 nucleotides matching TRBD2. This CDR3 has 13 residues. The V gene end was trimmed by 0 bases and the J gene end by 6 bases; junction bases not matched to a gene: 1. Germline V gene data show CDR1 as SEHNR and CDR2 as FQNEAQ (reference sequence). CDR3 protein: CASSLASGTEQYF. The CDR3 coding sequence is TGTGCCAGCAGCTTAGCTAGCGGGACCGAGCAGTACTTC.

The V call is TRBV2, the J call TRBJ1-1, with D maybe TRBD1 (5 bases). Germline values: CDR1 SNHLY, CDR2 FYNNEI. The V gene lost 6 bases and the J gene lost 11 bases, with 10 bases spanning the gap. This CDR3 contains 10 residues. The CDR3 sequence is CASRGEGAFF. The CDR3, as DNA: TGTGCCAGCAGAGGGGAAGGTGCTTTCTTT.

The V gene is TRBV29-1, the J gene TRBJ2-1, with 11 bases identical to TRBD1. With 5 bases clipped from V and 4 bases from J, the junction kept 4 bases outside the gene matches. Per the germline V gene, CDR1 is SQVTM and CDR2 is ANQGSEA. The CDR3 sequence is 14 residues long. CDR3 DNA sequence: TGCAGCGTTCCGGGACAGGGGGATTACAATGAGCAGTTCTTC. Protein product: CSVPGQGDYNEQFF.

This clonotype was found a few times. J is TRBJ1-1 and V is TRBV7-9; TRBD1 is a possible D gene (5 bases). There are 14 residues in the CDR3. Germline-derived CDR1 and CDR2 are SEHNR and FQNEAQ (reference sequence). Trimming pared 1 base from V and 2 bases from J, leaving 8 bases between. In DNA form, the CDR3 reads TGTGCCAGCAGCTTAGTACAGGACAACACTGAAGCTTTCTTT. It specifies CASSLVQDNTEAFF. The variable domain in full, completed from reference TRBV7-9 and TRBJ1-1, reads DTGVSQNPRHKITKRGQNVTFRCDPISEHNRLYWYRQTLGQGPEFLTYFQNEAQLEKSRLLSDRFSAERPKGSFSTLEIQRTEQGDSAMYLCASSLVQDNTEAFFGQGTRLTVV.

This clonotype was counted a few times. V usage is TRBV2 and J usage is TRBJ2-7; no clear D. The CDR3 consists of 12 residues. Trimming cost V 3 bases and J 4 bases, with 7 bases left between them. Germline V lookup: CDR1 SNHLY, CDR2 FYNNEI. In DNA, the CDR3 is TGTGCCAGCAGTGATATGTGGTACGAGCAGTACTTC. Its protein is CASSDMWYEQYF.

This clonotype was picked up a small number of times. V usage is TRBV4-1 and J usage is TRBJ2-1, with 8 bases fitting TRBD1. V dropped 3 bases and J dropped 8; count of bases not matched to a gene: 6. Germline CDR1 MGHRA, CDR2 YSYEKL. This CDR3 is 14 amino acids long. CDR3 nucleotide sequence: TGCGCCAGCAGCCACAGGACAGGGTCAGATGAGCAGTTCTTC. It codes for CASSHRTGSDEQFF.

The chain links TRBV27 to TRBJ2-7; D unclear. V was trimmed by 3 bases and J by 2 bases, leaving 8 bases between them. CDR3 length: 13 amino acids. CDR1 and CDR2 from the germline V gene are MNHEY and SMNVEV (reference sequence). DNA for the CDR3: TGTGCCAGCAGTTTCTCAAGTACCTACGAGCAGTACTTC. The encoded protein is CASSFSSTYEQYF.

Many counts were recorded for this clonotype. The chain has TRBV12-3 or TRBV12-4 and TRBJ2-1; D is unclear. This CDR3 comprises 11 residues. V lost 7 bases and J 6 bases, leaving 7 bases between the germline ends. Here the CDR3 reads CASNGPNEQFF. The CDR3 DNA is TGTGCCAGCAATGGACCCAATGAGCAGTTCTTC.

This clonotype was picked up many times. The genes are TRBV15 and TRBJ2-7; D is perhaps TRBD2 (5 bases). Germline values: CDR1 LNHNV, CDR2 YYDKDF (reference sequence). The CDR3 consists of 13 residues. Trimming took 4 bases from V and 4 from J, leaving 11 bases between them. This chain's CDR3 is CATSTGPGYEQYF. CDR3 bases: TGTGCCACCAGCACGGGTCCGGGGTACGAGCAGTACTTC.

This clonotype has a handful of counts. The V and J genes are TRBV27 and TRBJ2-1; D is unclear. Trimming stripped 4 bases from V and 10 bases from J, with 14 bases between. The CDR3 consists of 13 residues. Per germline, CDR1 MNHEY and CDR2 SMNVEV (reference sequence). This CDR3 is CASSSPGRSEQFF. The CDR3 DNA follows: TGTGCCAGCAGTTCGCCCGGACGGAGCGAGCAGTTCTTC.

This clonotype was seen more than once but under ten times. The V gene is TRBV5-1, the J gene TRBJ2-1; no definite D call. Germline assignment: CDR1 SGHRS and CDR2 YFSETQ. V shed 2 bases and J shed 2 bases, with 11 bases lying between them. CDR3 length: 15 residues. In DNA, the CDR3 is TGCGCCAGCAGCTTTCGGCTACCAGCCTACAATGAGCAGTTCTTC. Translation gives CASSFRLPAYNEQFF.

The J gene is TRBJ2-7, the V gene TRBV20-1; 9 nucleotides agree with TRBD1. V lost 0 bases to trimming and J lost 3 bases; unmatched junction nucleotides: 12. This CDR3 is 17 amino acids long. CDR1 is DFQATT and CDR2 is SNEGSKA in the germline V gene (reference sequence). CDR3 bases: TGCAGTGCTAGAGACCCAGACTTCGACAGGGGGGTCTACGAGCAGTACGTC. Amino acid sequence: CSARDPDFDRGVYEQYV.

The chain combines TRBV5-6 with TRBJ1-4; D is possibly TRBD1 (5 bases). The germline CDR1 and CDR2 sequences are SGHDT and YYEEEE. V lost 2 bases, J lost 3 bases, and 8 bases lay in between. This CDR3 contains 14 residues. CDR3 region: CASSFGTSNEKLFF. DNA for the CDR3: TGTGCCAGCAGCTTTGGGACTTCTAATGAAAAACTGTTTTTT.

The chain joins TRBV15 to TRBJ2-1; 7 bases line up with TRBD2. V lost 0 bases to trimming and J lost 0 bases; unmatched junction nucleotides: 11. This CDR3 comprises 19 residues. Germline V gene sequence: CDR1 LNHNV, CDR2 YYDKDF (reference sequence). DNA of the CDR3: TGTGCCACCAGCAGAGAGCGGCGGGAGTATACCGGCTCCTACAATGAGCAGTTCTTC. It specifies CATSRERREYTGSYNEQFF.

In its sample, this clonotype was seen a few times. This chain uses TRBV20-1 with TRBJ2-5; 11 bases agree with TRBD2. The germline V gene encodes CDR1 DFQATT and CDR2 SNEGSKA (reference sequence). Losses at the gene ends were 6 bases for V and 2 bases for J; bases not matched to a gene: 14. This CDR3 is built from 17 residues. Here the CDR3 reads CSARRGLAGGRQETQYF. In DNA, the CDR3 is TGCAGTGCACGGCGTGGGCTAGCGGGGGGCAGGCAAGAGACCCAGTACTTC.

V is TRBV27 and J is TRBJ2-7; D gene uncertain. The V and J ends lost 1 base and 4 bases respectively, with 8 bases between them. Germline CDR1 MNHEY, CDR2 SMNVEV (reference sequence). The CDR3 totals 13 residues. Here the CDR3 reads CASSLLGIYEQYF. CDR3 bases: TGTGCCAGCAGTTTATTGGGGATTTACGAGCAGTACTTC.

This clonotype was seen a handful of times. The chain uses TRBV12-3 or TRBV12-4 and TRBJ2-5; 9 bases line up with TRBD1. Unmatched junction bases numbered 6, after V lost 6 bases and J lost 4 bases. There are 14 residues in the CDR3. In DNA, the CDR3 is TGTGCCAGCAGGGCACAGGGGGCGAGAGAGACCCAGTACTTC. Translating it yields CASRAQGARETQYF.

There are many counts of this clonotype. The gene calls are TRBV4-2 and TRBJ2-1, with 11 bases aligning to TRBD2. The length of the CDR3 is 16 residues. With V trimmed by 3 bases and J by 4 bases, 5 bases remained unmatched. Germline-derived CDR1 and CDR2 are LGHNA and YNFKEQ. The CDR3 loop is CASSHETSGTYNEQFF. DNA for the CDR3: TGTGCCAGCAGCCATGAGACTAGCGGGACTTACAATGAGCAGTTCTTC.

This chain connects TRBV2 to TRBJ1-1; no clear D. The CDR3 is 13 amino acids. V was pared by 7 bases and J by 6 bases, with 15 bases between. Germline loops: CDR1 SNHLY, CDR2 FYNNEI. CDR3 sequence: CASKAGAVPEAFF. The CDR3 coding sequence is TGTGCCAGCAAGGCTGGAGCGGTCCCTGAAGCTTTCTTT.

This clonotype appeared many times. The J gene is TRBJ2-1, the V gene TRBV7-8; D unresolved. V lost 2 bases and J 5 bases, leaving 13 bases between the germline ends. The germline CDR1 and CDR2 sequences are SGHVS and FQNEAQ. This CDR3 spans 15 amino acids. Written as DNA, the CDR3 is TGTGCCAGCAGCTTATTATATCGGGTGAACAATGAGCAGTTCTTC. Its protein is CASSLLYRVNNEQFF. Complete variable domain (other parts from reference TRBV7-8 and TRBJ2-1): GAGVSQSPRYKVAKRGQDVALRCDPISGHVSLFWYQQALGQGPEFLTYFQNEAQLDKSGLPSDRFFAERPEGSVSTLKIQRTQQEDSAVYLCASSLLYRVNNEQFFGPGTRLTVL.

This clonotype was counted only a few times. The chain carries TRBV5-1 and TRBJ2-1; D gene uncertain. The CDR3 covers 14 residues. CDR1 SGHRS and CDR2 YFSETQ come from the germline V gene. Trimming left V 0 bases short and J 2 bases short, with 6 bases between. CDR3 loop: CASSLGPTYNEQFF. In DNA form, the CDR3 reads TGCGCCAGCAGCTTGGGGCCAACCTACAATGAGCAGTTCTTC.